Here is one T cell receptor beta chain with its context. Its specificity is not known. This sample was included in a study of early T cells in non-severe SARS-CoV-2 infection. Study-wide context: It was bulk RNA from unsorted whole blood that was sequenced, and the chains were unpaired.

Tagging with unique molecular identifiers was applied to individual cDNA molecules. MiXCR, run by TCRdb on the 5' RACE reads, gives a single entry per CDR3 protein. Among 35,000 to 45,000 distinct CDR3 sequences, around 6.3% were seen once, and the ten largest hold around 7.7%. Study conclusions and caveats: Private and CD4 specificities were missed by VDJdb matching, which favored anti-spike CD8 responses.

V lost 7 bases to trimming and J lost 1 base, with 11 bases between them. Germline V CDR1 and CDR2: SGHKS, YYEKEE (reference sequence). The CDR3 loop spans 14 amino acids. The rearrangement links TRBV5-5 to TRBJ2-2; D perhaps matches TRBD2 (6 bases). The sequences come from whole blood, collected at baseline. The receptor was derived from an adult who was a healthcare worker with PCR-confirmed SARS-CoV-2 infection or an uninfected control (not recorded which). The CDR3 DNA reads TGTGCCAGCCTGCGCGGGGTGAACACCGGGGAGCTGTTTTTT. Residues: CASLRGVNTGELFF. The complete variable domain, with remaining parts taken from reference TRBV5-5 and TRBJ2-2, reads DAGVTQSPTHLIKTRGQQVTLRCSPISGHKSVSWYQQVLGQGPQFIFQYYEKEERGRGNFPDRFSARQFPNYSSELNVNALLLGDSALYLCASLRGVNTGELFFGEGSRLTVL.